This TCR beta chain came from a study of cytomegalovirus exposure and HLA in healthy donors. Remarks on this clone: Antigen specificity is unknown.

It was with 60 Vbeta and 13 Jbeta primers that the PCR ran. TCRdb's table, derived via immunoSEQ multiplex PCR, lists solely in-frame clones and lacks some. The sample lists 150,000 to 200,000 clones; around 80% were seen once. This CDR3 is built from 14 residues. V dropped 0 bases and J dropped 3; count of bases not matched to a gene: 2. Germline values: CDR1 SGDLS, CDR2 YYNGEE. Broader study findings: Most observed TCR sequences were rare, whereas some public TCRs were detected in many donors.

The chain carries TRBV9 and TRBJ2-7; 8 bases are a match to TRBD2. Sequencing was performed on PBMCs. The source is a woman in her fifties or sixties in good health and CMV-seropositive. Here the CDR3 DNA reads TGTGCCAGCAGCGTAGCGGGAGGGGACTACGAGCAGTACTTC. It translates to CASSVAGGDYEQYF.